Presented here are 28 T cell receptor beta chains from one specimen sequenced in a study of CD8 T cells in Susac syndrome. RNA in amounts of about 0.45 to 1 ug was reverse transcribed with random hexamers. MiXCR was run by TCRdb on the immunoSEQ multiplex PCR reads, yielding one entry per CDR3 protein. The sample includes around 180,000 distinct CDR3 sequences, approximately 93% of them seen just once. The sequenced sample consisted of CD4+ T cells from PBMCs. The receptors stem from a human donor with multiple sclerosis.

The chain links TRBV20-1 to TRBJ2-1, with 13 bases fitting TRBD2. CDR1 and CDR2 from the germline V gene are DFQATT and SNEGSKA (reference sequence). With V trimmed by 6 bases and J by 12 bases, 11 bases remained unmatched. The CDR3 covers 14 residues. CDR3 nucleotides: TGCAGTGCCTCCCGACTAGCGGGAGGTTTTGGGCAGTTCTTC. It encodes CSASRLAGGFGQFF.

CDR3 sequence reads: CASSFGDRLNTEAFF. DNA of the CDR3: TGCGCCAGCAGCTTTGGGGACAGGCTGAACACTGAAGCTTTCTTT. This chain connects TRBV5-1 to TRBJ1-1; 8 bases are shared with TRBD1. Germline values: CDR1 SGHRS, CDR2 YFSETQ. The CDR3 is 15 residues long. V gave up 2 bases and J gave up 0 bases; unmatched junction bases: 3. Combining the CDR3 with reference TRBV5-1 and TRBJ1-1 gives the whole variable domain KAGVTQTPRYLIKTRGQQVTLSCSPISGHRSVSWYQQTPGQGLQFLFEYFSETQRNKGNFPGRFSGRQFSNSRSEMNVSTLELGDSALYLCASSFGDRLNTEAFFGQGTRLTVV.

This chain joins TRBV6-5 and TRBJ1-1; TRBD1 is a possible D gene (6 bases). V lost 7 bases to trimming and J lost 4 bases, with 19 bases between them. Germline CDR1 and CDR2: MNHEY and SVGAGI. There are 15 residues in the CDR3. CDR3 sequence (DNA): TGTGCCAGCAAAGAGAGGGGGTCGTTAGGCACTGAAGCTTTCTTT. As protein: CASKERGSLGTEAFF.

The sample holds one count of this clonotype. The chain recombines TRBV20-1 with TRBJ2-7, with 12 bases identical to TRBD1. CDR3 length equals 12 residues. V dropped 5 bases and J dropped 6; count of bases not matched to a gene: 2. The germline V gene has CDR1 DFQATT and CDR2 SNEGSKA (reference sequence). The DNA of the CDR3 is TGCAGTGCTCGGGACAGGGGGCGCGAGCAGTACTTC. Its protein product is CSARDRGREQYF.

The chain combines TRBV29-1 with TRBJ1-1; TRBD1 matches 7 bases. This CDR3 contains 12 residues. Germline V gene lookup returns CDR1 SQVTM and CDR2 ANQGSEA. V lost 8 bases, J lost 5 bases, and 8 bases stayed unmatched. The CDR3 DNA reads as TGCAGCTCATCCTGGGGACAGACTGAAGCTTTCTTT. This translates into CSSSWGQTEAFF.

This chain connects TRBV5-6 to TRBJ2-3, with D possibly TRBD2 on 6 matching bases. This CDR3 comprises 14 residues. Germline assignment: CDR1 SGHDT and CDR2 YYEEEE. Trimming took 1 base from V and 4 from J, leaving 10 bases between them. CDR3 bases: TGTGCCAGCAGCTTGACGGGAGCGGCAGATACGCAGTATTTT. Translation: CASSLTGAADTQYF.

This clonotype occurred once. This chain links TRBV29-1 with TRBJ1-2, with TRBD1 as a possible D gene (5 bases). CDR1 is SQVTM and CDR2 is ANQGSEA in the germline V gene. The ends were cut back, 4 bases at V and 5 bases at J, with 14 bases in the middle. The CDR3 has 13 amino acids. CDR3 DNA sequence: TGCAGCGTTGCCGCCGGGACTGATTATGGCTACACCTTC. Encoded protein: CSVAAGTDYGYTF. Complete variable domain (other parts from reference TRBV29-1 and TRBJ1-2): SAVISQKPSRDICQRGTSLTIQCQVDSQVTMMFWYRQQPGQSLTLIATANQGSEATYESGFVIDKFPISRPNLTFSTLTVSNMSPEDSSIYLCSVAAGTDYGYTFGSGTRLTVV.

The V gene is TRBV2, the J gene TRBJ2-5, with D maybe TRBD1 (6 bases). The V gene lost 8 bases and the J gene lost 3 bases, with 13 bases spanning the gap. The CDR3 is 13 residues long. From germline, CDR1 is SNHLY and CDR2 FYNNEI. The CDR3 loop reads CASCRGLKETQYF. The CDR3 DNA reads TGTGCCAGCTGCAGGGGATTAAAAGAGACCCAGTACTTC.

The chain recombines TRBV5-4 with TRBJ2-1; 12 bases are a match to TRBD2. The V and J ends lost 4 bases and 2 bases, in that order; junction bases with no gene match: 4. The CDR3 covers 16 residues. Germline CDR1 SGHNT, CDR2 YYREEE (reference sequence). In nucleotides, the CDR3 is TGTGCCAGCAGCCAGACTAGCGGGAGTCCCTACAATGAGCAGTTCTTC. Translated, it gives CASSQTSGSPYNEQFF. Full variable domain (outside the CDR3, taken from reference TRBV5-4 and TRBJ2-1): ETGVTQSPTHLIKTRGQQVTLRCSSQSGHNTVSWYQQALGQGPQFIFQYYREEENGRGNFPPRFSGLQFPNYSSELNVNALELDDSALYLCASSQTSGSPYNEQFFGPGTRLTVL.

This chain connects TRBV12-3 or TRBV12-4 to TRBJ1-2; maybe TRBD1 (6 bases). V was trimmed by 6 bases and J by 2 bases, leaving 13 bases between them. The CDR3 has 14 residues. The CDR3 spells CASRPITGNYGYTF. The CDR3 nucleotides are TGTGCCAGCAGGCCAATTACAGGGAACTATGGCTACACCTTC.

The rearrangement uses TRBV20-1 and TRBJ2-7; no definite D call. V lost 1 base and J 4 bases, leaving 11 bases between the germline ends. The CDR3 has 13 residues. Per the germline V gene, CDR1 is DFQATT and CDR2 is SNEGSKA (reference sequence). The CDR3 protein is CSARGLTAYEQYF. Written as DNA, the CDR3 is TGCAGTGCTAGAGGACTCACAGCGTACGAGCAGTACTTC.

The chain combines TRBV6-2 or TRBV6-3 with TRBJ2-7, with D possibly being TRBD1 (6 bases). V was cut by 2 bases and J by 3 bases, with 14 bases left in between. The CDR3 length is 15 residues. Germline values: CDR1 MNHEY, CDR2 SVGEGT. The CDR3 sequence is CASSYVTGNYYEQYF. Written as DNA, the CDR3 is TGTGCCAGCAGTTACGTCACAGGGAATTACTACGAGCAGTACTTC.

The chain joins TRBV6-1 to TRBJ1-2; D is uncertain. In germline, CDR1 is MNHNS, CDR2 SASEGT. The CDR3 has 13 residues. Trimming pared 5 bases from V and 8 bases from J, leaving 15 bases between. The CDR3 coding sequence is TGTGCCAGCAGTCCTTATGGATCTCCAGGCTACACCTTC. Its protein product is CASSPYGSPGYTF.

The chain joins TRBV25-1 to TRBJ1-4; D is unresolved. V lost 1 base and J 7 bases, leaving 10 bases between the germline ends. From germline, CDR1 is MGHDK and CDR2 SYGVNS. This CDR3 has 14 residues. The CDR3 region has the DNA TGTGCCAGCAGTGAATCTGGGCGGGGTGAAAAACTGTTTTTT. Encoded protein: CASSESGRGEKLFF.

The chain joins TRBV20-1 to TRBJ2-2, with TRBD2 matching 8 bases. Germline V CDR1 and CDR2: DFQATT, SNEGSKA (reference sequence). This CDR3 is 15 amino acids long. Trimming took 3 bases from V and 7 from J; bases not matched to a gene: 10. CDR3 in amino acids: CSARWEGLGVGELFF. The CDR3 DNA sequence: TGCAGTGCTAGGTGGGAGGGACTAGGCGTCGGGGAGCTGTTTTTT.

The chain is built from TRBV28 and TRBJ1-5, with TRBD1 matching 7 bases. The trim removed 2 bases at V and 4 bases at J, leaving 8 bases unmatched. From germline, CDR1 is MDHEN and CDR2 SYDVKM. The CDR3 extends over 16 amino acids. The CDR3 DNA sequence: TGTGCCAGCAGTTTAAAGACAGGGAGTTGGAATCAGCCCCAGCATTTT. Translating it yields CASSLKTGSWNQPQHF.

This clonotype has just one count. The CDR3: CASSTGADTGELFF. The CDR3 DNA reads TGTGCCAGCAGTACGGGGGCGGACACCGGGGAGCTGTTTTTT. The rearrangement joins TRBV12-3 or TRBV12-4 to TRBJ2-2, with D perhaps matching TRBD1 or TRBD2 (6 bases each). Trimming shortened V by 5 bases and J by 3 bases, and 10 bases separated the two germline ends. The CDR3 loop spans 14 amino acids.

This rearrangement joins TRBV29-1 to TRBJ1-1, with D unclear. Trimming took off 5 bases at V and 4 bases at J, with 11 bases between the two ends. The length of the CDR3 is 12 residues. Germline values: CDR1 SQVTM, CDR2 ANQGSEA. DNA for the CDR3: TGCAGCGTTAGGGATTTCGGCACTGAAGCTTTCTTT. Protein: CSVRDFGTEAFF.

The chain uses TRBV6-5 and TRBJ2-7; D is unclear. The CDR3 covers 12 residues. CDR1 is MNHEY and CDR2 is SVGAGI in the germline V gene. Trimming removed 10 bases at V and 3 bases at J, with 13 bases between. The CDR3 DNA reads as TGTGCCATATGGACGACTGTCTACGAGCAGTACTTC. Translating gives CAIWTTVYEQYF.

The rearrangement uses TRBV2 and TRBJ1-1, with D maybe TRBD1 (5 bases). The CDR3 runs to 15 residues. Germline V gene data show CDR1 as SNHLY and CDR2 as FYNNEI. V shed 1 base and J shed 4 bases, with 13 bases lying between them. CDR3 coding DNA: TGTGCCAGCAGTGAAGTTCTGGGAAGGGGCACTGAAGCTTTCTTT. It codes for CASSEVLGRGTEAFF.

The genes are TRBV27 and TRBJ1-1, with TRBD1 matching over 7 bases. The CDR3 is made up of 15 amino acids. Germline CDR1 MNHEY, CDR2 SMNVEV (reference sequence). J gave up 8 bases and V 6 bases, and 15 bases lay outside the gene matches. The CDR3 nucleotides are TGTGCCAGCAGAAAATTCAACAGCCAACAGGGGGAAGCTTTCTTT. Its translation: CASRKFNSQQGEAFF.

This clonotype was found a few times. The chain is built from TRBV4-2 and TRBJ2-7; tentatively, D is TRBD2 (5 bases). Germline V CDR1 and CDR2: LGHNA, YNFKEQ. CDR3 length: 15 residues. V was trimmed by 0 bases and J by 2 bases, leaving 11 bases between them. This CDR3 reads CASSQDSSGTYEQYF. Here the CDR3 DNA reads TGTGCCAGCAGCCAAGATAGCAGCGGAACCTACGAGCAGTACTTC.

This clonotype was seen a handful of times. The V gene is TRBV3-1, the J gene TRBJ2-1; no firm D call. V was pared by 6 bases and J by 4 bases, with 4 bases between. Germline CDR1 reads LGHDT; CDR2 reads YNNKEL (reference sequence). The CDR3 is 11 residues long. CDR3 DNA: TGTGCCAGCAGGCTGTACAATGAGCAGTTCTTC. Residues: CASRLYNEQFF.

The chain couples TRBV5-6 to TRBJ1-3, with D unresolved. The CDR3 contains 13 residues. Germline V gives CDR1 SGHDT, CDR2 YYEEEE. V gave up 4 bases and J gave up 1 base, with 6 bases separating them. The CDR3 loop is CASSPRSGNTIYF. Written as DNA, the CDR3 is TGTGCCAGCAGCCCCCGTTCTGGAAACACCATATATTTT.

The genes are TRBV30 and TRBJ2-4, with D uncertain. The CDR3 length is 13 residues. Per the germline V gene, CDR1 is GTSNPN and CDR2 is SVGIG (reference sequence). V lost 0 bases and J 15 bases, leaving 18 bases between the germline ends. Here the CDR3 reads CAWSVRGVSTTYF. The CDR3 DNA sequence: TGTGCCTGGAGTGTACGTGGGGTCTCAACGACGTACTTC.

The rearrangement uses TRBV29-1 and TRBJ2-3, with 8 bases lining up with TRBD1. Looked up from germline, CDR1 is SQVTM and CDR2 is ANQGSEA. The CDR3 has 15 residues. The ends lost 3 bases at V and 11 bases at J; junction bases unmatched: 16. CDR3 residues: CSVEADRGPPRRQYF. The CDR3 region has the DNA TGCAGCGTTGAGGCCGACAGGGGTCCCCCCCGGAGGCAGTATTTT.

The chain is built from TRBV27 and TRBJ1-1; D gene unclear. Germline CDR1 MNHEY, CDR2 SMNVEV (reference sequence). The V end lost 3 bases, the J end lost 4 bases, and 15 bases lay between the germline ends. This CDR3 is 15 amino acids long. The CDR3 region is CASSLYPSVGTEAFF. The CDR3 DNA follows: TGTGCCAGCAGTTTGTACCCCTCGGTTGGCACTGAAGCTTTCTTT.

V gene TRBV9 combines with J gene TRBJ2-2; TRBD1 matches at 10 bases. Germline trimming cut 2 bases from V and 7 bases from J; bases unmatched to any gene: 2. The CDR3 covers 14 residues. Germline lookup yields CDR1 SGDLS and CDR2 YYNGEE. The CDR3 region is CASSVTGGGGELFF. CDR3 bases: TGTGCCAGCAGCGTGACAGGGGGCGGCGGGGAGCTGTTTTTT. The full variable domain, with the rest looked up from reference TRBV9 and TRBJ2-2, is DSGVTQTPKHLITATGQRVTLRCSPRSGDLSVYWYQQSLDQGLQFLIQYYNGEERAKGNILERFSAQQFPDLHSELNLSSLELGDSALYFCASSVTGGGGELFFGEGSRLTVL.